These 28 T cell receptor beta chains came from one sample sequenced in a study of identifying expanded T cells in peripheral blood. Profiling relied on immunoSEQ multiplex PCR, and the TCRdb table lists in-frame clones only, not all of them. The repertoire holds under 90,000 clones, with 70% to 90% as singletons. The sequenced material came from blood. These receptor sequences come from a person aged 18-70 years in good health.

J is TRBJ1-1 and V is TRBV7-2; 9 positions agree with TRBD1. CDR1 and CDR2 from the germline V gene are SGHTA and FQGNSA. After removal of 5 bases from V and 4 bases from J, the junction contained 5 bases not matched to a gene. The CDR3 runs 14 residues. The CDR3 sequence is CASSGTGRSTEAFF. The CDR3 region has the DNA TGTGCCAGCAGCGGGACAGGGAGGAGCACTGAAGCTTTCTTT.

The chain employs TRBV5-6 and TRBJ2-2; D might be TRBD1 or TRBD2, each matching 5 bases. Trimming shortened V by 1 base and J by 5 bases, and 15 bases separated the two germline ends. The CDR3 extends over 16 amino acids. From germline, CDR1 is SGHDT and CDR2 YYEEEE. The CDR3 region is CASSLLGLPGTGELFF. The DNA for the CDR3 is TGTGCCAGCAGCTTGCTGGGGCTCCCGGGGACCGGGGAGCTGTTTTTT.

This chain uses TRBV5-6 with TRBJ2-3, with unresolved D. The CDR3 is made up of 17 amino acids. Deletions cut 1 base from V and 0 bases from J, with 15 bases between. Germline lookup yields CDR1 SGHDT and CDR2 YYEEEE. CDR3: CASSLYLLSGSTDTQYF. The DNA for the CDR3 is TGTGCCAGCAGCTTGTATCTTTTGTCGGGTAGCACAGATACGCAGTATTTT.

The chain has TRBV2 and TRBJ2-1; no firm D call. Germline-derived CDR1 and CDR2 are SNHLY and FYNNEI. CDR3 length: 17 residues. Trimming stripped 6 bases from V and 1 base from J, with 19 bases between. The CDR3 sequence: CASRANGPVASYNEQFF. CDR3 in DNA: TGTGCCAGCAGGGCGAACGGCCCGGTGGCTTCCTACAATGAGCAGTTCTTC.

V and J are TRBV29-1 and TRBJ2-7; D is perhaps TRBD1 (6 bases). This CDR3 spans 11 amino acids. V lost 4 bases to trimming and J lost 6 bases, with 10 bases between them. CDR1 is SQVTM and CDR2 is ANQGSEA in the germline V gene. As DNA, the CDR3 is TGCAGCGTTGGCCCAGGGGCCGAGCAGTACTTC. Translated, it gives CSVGPGAEQYF.

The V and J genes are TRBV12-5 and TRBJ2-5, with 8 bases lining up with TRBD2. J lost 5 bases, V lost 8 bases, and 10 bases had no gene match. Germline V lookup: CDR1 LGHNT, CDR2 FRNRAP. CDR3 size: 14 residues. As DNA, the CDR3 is TGTGCTAGTAGCGGGGGAGAGACCAGGGAGACCCAGTACTTC. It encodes CASSGGETRETQYF.

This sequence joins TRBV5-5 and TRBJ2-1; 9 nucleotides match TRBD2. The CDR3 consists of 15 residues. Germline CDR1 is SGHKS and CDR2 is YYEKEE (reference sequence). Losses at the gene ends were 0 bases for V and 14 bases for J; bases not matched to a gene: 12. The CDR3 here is CASSLEGLATRREFF. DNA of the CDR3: TGTGCCAGCAGCTTGGAGGGACTAGCCACTCGTAGGGAGTTCTTC.

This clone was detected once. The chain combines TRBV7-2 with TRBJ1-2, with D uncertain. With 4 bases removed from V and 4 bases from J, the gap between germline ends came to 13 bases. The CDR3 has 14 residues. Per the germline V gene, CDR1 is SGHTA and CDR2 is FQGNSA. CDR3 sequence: CASSSRQDPYGYTF. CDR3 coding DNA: TGTGCCAGCAGCTCCAGACAAGACCCCTATGGCTACACCTTC.

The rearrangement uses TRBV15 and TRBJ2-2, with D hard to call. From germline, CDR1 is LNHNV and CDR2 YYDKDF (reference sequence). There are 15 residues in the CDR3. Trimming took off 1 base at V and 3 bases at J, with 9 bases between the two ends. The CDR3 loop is CATSRAGSDTGELFF. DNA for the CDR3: TGTGCCACCAGCAGAGCGGGTTCGGACACCGGGGAGCTGTTTTTT.

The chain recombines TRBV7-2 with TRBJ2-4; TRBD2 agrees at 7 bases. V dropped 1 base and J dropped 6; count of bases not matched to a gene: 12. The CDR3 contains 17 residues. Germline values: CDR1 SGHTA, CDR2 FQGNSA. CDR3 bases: TGTGCCAGCAGCTTAGGCGGGACTACCCGAGAGGGAAACATTCAGTACTTC. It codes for CASSLGGTTREGNIQYF.

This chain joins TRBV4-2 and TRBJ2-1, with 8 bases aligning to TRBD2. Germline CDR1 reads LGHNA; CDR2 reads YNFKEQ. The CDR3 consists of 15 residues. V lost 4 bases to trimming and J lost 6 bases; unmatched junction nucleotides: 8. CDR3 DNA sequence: TGTGCCAGCAGCCTTAGCGGGATTGGGGGCAATGAGCAGTTCTTC. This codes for CASSLSGIGGNEQFF.

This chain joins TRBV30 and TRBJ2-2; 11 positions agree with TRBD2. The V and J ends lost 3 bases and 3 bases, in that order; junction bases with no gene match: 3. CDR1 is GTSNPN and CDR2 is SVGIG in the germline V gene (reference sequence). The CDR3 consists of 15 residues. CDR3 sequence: CAWRLAGAYTGELFF. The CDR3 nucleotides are TGTGCCTGGAGACTAGCGGGGGCTTACACCGGGGAGCTGTTTTTT.

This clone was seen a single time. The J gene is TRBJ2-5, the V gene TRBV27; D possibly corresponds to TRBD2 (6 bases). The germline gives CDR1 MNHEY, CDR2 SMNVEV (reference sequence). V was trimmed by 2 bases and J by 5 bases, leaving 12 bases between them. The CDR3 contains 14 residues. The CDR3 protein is CASSLNWGVETQYF. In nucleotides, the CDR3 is TGTGCCAGCAGTTTAAATTGGGGGGTGGAGACCCAGTACTTC.

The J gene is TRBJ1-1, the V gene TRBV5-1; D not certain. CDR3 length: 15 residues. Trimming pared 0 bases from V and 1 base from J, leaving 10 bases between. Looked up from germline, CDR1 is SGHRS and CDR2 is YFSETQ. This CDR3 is CASSLVGGSNTEAFF. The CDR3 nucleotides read TGCGCCAGCAGCTTGGTAGGTGGGTCGAACACTGAAGCTTTCTTT.

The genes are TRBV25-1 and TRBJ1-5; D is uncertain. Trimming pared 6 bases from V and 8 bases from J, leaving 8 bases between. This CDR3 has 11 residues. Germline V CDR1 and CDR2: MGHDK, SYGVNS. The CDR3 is CASRVPEPQHF. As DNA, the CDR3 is TGTGCCAGCAGGGTCCCGGAGCCCCAGCATTTT.

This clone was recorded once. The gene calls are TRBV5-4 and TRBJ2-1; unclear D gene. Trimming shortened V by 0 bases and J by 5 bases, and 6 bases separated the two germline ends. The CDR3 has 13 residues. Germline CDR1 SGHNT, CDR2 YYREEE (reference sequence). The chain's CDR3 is CASSLELNNEQFF. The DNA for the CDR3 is TGTGCCAGCAGCTTGGAGCTGAACAATGAGCAGTTCTTC.

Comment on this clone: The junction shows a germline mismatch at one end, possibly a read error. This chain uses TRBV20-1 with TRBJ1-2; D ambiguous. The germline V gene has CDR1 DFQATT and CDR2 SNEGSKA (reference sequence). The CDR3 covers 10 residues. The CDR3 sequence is CSVPHDWGGF. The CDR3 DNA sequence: TGCAGTGTTCCACATGACTGGGGTGGCTTC.

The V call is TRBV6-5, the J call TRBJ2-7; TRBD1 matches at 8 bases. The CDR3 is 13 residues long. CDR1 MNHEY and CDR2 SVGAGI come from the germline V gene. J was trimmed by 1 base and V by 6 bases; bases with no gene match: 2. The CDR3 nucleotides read TGTGCCAGCAGGGGACAGGCTTCCTACGAGCAGTACTTC. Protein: CASRGQASYEQYF.

CDR3 coding DNA: TGTGCCAGTCCCCATGGGAACCTAAACTCCTACGAGCAGTACTTC. Its protein product is CASPHGNLNSYEQYF. The V call is TRBV11-3, the J call TRBJ2-7, with unresolved D. The CDR3 runs 15 residues. V was shortened by 9 bases and J by 0 bases, with 18 bases between the two germline ends. In germline, CDR1 is SGHNT, CDR2 YENEEA. Variable domain in full (rest from reference TRBV11-3 and TRBJ2-7): EAGVVQSPRYKIIEKKQPVAFWCNPISGHNTLYWYLQNLGQGPELLIRYENEEAVDDSQLPKDRFSAERLKGVDSTLKIQPAELGDSAVYLCASPHGNLNSYEQYFGPGTRLTVT.

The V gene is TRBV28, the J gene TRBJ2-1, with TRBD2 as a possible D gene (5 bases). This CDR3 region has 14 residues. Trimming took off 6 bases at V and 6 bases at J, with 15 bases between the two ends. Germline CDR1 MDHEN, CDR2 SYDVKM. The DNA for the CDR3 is TGTGCCAGCAGCTCCCGGAGGACCGTCAATGAGCAGTTCTTC. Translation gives CASSSRRTVNEQFF.

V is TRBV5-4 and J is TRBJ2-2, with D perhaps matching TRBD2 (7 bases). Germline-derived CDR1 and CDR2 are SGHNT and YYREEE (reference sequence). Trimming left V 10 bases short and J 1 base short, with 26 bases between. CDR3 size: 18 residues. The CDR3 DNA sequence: TGTGCCTCCCAACGGGGAGGGGGACACGGGGTGAACACCGGGGAGCTGTTTTTT. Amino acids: CASQRGGGHGVNTGELFF.

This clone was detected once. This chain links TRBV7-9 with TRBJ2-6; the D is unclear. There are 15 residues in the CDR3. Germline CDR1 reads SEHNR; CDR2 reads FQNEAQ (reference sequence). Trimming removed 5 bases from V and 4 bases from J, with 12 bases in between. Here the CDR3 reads CASSSQAPGANVLTF. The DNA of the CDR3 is TGTGCCAGCAGCAGCCAGGCCCCCGGGGCCAACGTCCTGACTTTC.

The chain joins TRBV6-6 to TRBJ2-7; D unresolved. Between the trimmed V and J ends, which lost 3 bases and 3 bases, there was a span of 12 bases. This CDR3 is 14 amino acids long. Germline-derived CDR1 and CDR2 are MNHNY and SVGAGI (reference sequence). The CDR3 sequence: CASSYRADFYEQYF. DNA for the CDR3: TGTGCCAGCAGTTATCGGGCAGACTTCTACGAGCAGTACTTC.

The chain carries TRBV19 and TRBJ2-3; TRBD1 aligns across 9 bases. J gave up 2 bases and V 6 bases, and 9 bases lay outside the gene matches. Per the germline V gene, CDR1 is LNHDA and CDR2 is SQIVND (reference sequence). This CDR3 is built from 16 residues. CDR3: CASSRTGERPTDTQYF. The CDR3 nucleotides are TGTGCCAGTAGCCGGACAGGGGAGAGACCCACAGATACGCAGTATTTT.

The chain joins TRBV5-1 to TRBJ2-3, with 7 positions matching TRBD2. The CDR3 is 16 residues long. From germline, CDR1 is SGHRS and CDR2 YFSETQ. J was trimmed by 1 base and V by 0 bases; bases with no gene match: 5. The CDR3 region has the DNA TGCGCCAGCAGCTTGGATGATGGGGGGGGCACAGATACGCAGTATTTT. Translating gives CASSLDDGGGTDTQYF.

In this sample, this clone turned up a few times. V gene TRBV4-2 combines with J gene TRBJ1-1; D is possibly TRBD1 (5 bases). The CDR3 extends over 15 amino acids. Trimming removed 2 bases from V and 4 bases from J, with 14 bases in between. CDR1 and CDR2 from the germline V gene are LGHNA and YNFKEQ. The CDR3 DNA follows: TGTGCCAGCAGCCAACAGTCCGGGACTGGCACTGAAGCTTTCTTT. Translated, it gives CASSQQSGTGTEAFF.

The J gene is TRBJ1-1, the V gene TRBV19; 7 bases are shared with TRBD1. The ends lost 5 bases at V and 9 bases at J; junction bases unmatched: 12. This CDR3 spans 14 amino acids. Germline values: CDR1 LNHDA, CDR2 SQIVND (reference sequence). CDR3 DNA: TGTGCCAGTAGTGAAAAGGGGGACAGTCTCCAAGCTTTCTTT. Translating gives CASSEKGDSLQAFF.

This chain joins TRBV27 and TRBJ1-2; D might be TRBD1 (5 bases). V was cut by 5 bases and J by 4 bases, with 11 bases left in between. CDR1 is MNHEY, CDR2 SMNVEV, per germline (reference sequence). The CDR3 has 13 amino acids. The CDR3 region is CASSLGGGYGYTF. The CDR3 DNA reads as TGTGCCAGCAGTCTCGGGGGGGGCTATGGCTACACCTTC.